This T cell receptor (beta chain) derives from a study of T cell responses to AZD1222 COVID-19 vaccine. Sequenced by immunoSEQ multiplex PCR; TCRdb stores in-frame clones only, minus some. The top ten clones hold around a tenth of a sample with fewer than 150,000 clones, around 89% of them seen once. Overall study findings and caveats: Recipients of two AZD1222 doses showed rising Spike-specific TCR breadth and depth. Donors, mostly white British, included more females; clonal diversity was possibly underestimated.

The CDR3 contains 13 residues. V trimming: 5 bases; J trimming: 2 bases; junction bases outside the gene matches: 2. A note on this clone: Its antigen is not known.

The receptor was isolated from an adult who received the AZD1222 COVID-19 vaccine. The genes are TRBV12-3 or TRBV12-4 and TRBJ1-2, with 7 bases fitting TRBD1. The material sequenced was peripheral blood, taken 28 days after the second AZD1222 dose. The CDR3 nucleotides read TGTGCCAGCAGTCCACAGGGGAACTATGGCTACACCTTC. Its protein is CASSPQGNYGYTF.